The 17 T cell receptor beta chains presented below share a single source sample, sequenced in a study of blood T cell repertoires in COVID-19. Data came from immunoSEQ multiplex PCR; TCRdb stores just in-frame clones and leaves some out. The data contain 140,000 to 150,000 clones, roughly 90% of them seen just once; the ten biggest clones take up approximately 2.4%. The sample was peripheral blood. The source is a human donor in a cohort sampled during active COVID-19.

This CDR3 reads CASTLSSGNTIYF. The CDR3 DNA is TGTGCCAGCACCCTTAGCTCTGGAAACACCATATATTTT. The chain links TRBV12-3 or TRBV12-4 to TRBJ1-3; the D is unclear. The V and J ends lost 7 bases and 0 bases respectively, with 7 bases between them. The CDR3 covers 13 residues.

The rearrangement uses TRBV6-5 and TRBJ1-5; perhaps TRBD1 as D (6 bases). Between the trimmed V and J ends, which lost 5 bases and 0 bases, there was a span of 8 bases. Germline assignment: CDR1 MNHEY and CDR2 SVGAGI. The CDR3 has 14 amino acids. CDR3: CASSRQVSNQPQHF. CDR3 DNA sequence: TGTGCCAGCAGTAGACAGGTTAGCAATCAGCCCCAGCATTTT.

In its sample, this clone is medium-sized (0.01 to 0.1%). V and J are TRBV5-6 and TRBJ2-7; D ambiguous. Per the germline V gene, CDR1 is SGHDT and CDR2 is YYEEEE. The CDR3 is 13 amino acids. V lost 1 base, J lost 3 bases, and 8 bases lay in between. CDR3 protein: CASSLYGGYEQYF. As DNA, the CDR3 is TGTGCCAGCAGCTTGTACGGCGGCTACGAGCAGTACTTC.

The chain's CDR3 is CASSQETGGTGLAGGLSSYEQYF. Written as DNA, the CDR3 is TGCGCCAGCAGCCAGGAGACAGGGGGCACAGGACTAGCGGGAGGGTTAAGCTCCTACGAGCAGTACTTC. The chain employs TRBV5-1 and TRBJ2-7; 15 bases line up with TRBD2. The trim removed 4 bases at V and 0 bases at J, leaving 23 bases unmatched. CDR3 length: 23 residues. Germline lookup yields CDR1 SGHRS and CDR2 YFSETQ.

The V gene is TRBV10-3, the J gene TRBJ2-1, with TRBD1 matching over 7 bases. The germline V gene has CDR1 ENHRY and CDR2 SYGVKD. The CDR3 has 14 residues. V lost 4 bases, J lost 8 bases, and 8 bases stayed unmatched. The CDR3 region has the DNA TGTGCCATCAGTGGGACTGGACAGGTCGATGAGCAGTTCTTC. Translated: CAISGTGQVDEQFF.

The chain is built from TRBV4-2 and TRBJ2-1, with 11 nucleotides matching TRBD1. CDR3 length: 17 residues. The V gene's germline CDR1 is LGHNA and CDR2 YNFKEQ. V dropped 4 bases and J dropped 4; count of bases not matched to a gene: 9. The chain's CDR3 is CASSRGKDRGPYNEQFF. The CDR3 bases are TGTGCCAGCAGCCGAGGCAAGGACAGGGGGCCTTACAATGAGCAGTTCTTC.

The chain joins TRBV30 to TRBJ1-5; D is possibly TRBD1 (5 bases). The CDR3 is 16 residues long. With 3 bases removed from V and 0 bases from J, the gap between germline ends came to 15 bases. Per germline, CDR1 GTSNPN and CDR2 SVGIG (reference sequence). CDR3 region: CAWRGGDGDSNQPQHF. The CDR3 bases are TGTGCCTGGAGGGGCGGGGACGGAGATAGCAATCAGCCCCAGCATTTT.

The chain carries TRBV11-3 and TRBJ1-1, with D tentatively TRBD1 (5 bases). CDR1 and CDR2 (germline): SGHNT, YENEEA. The CDR3 runs 13 residues. The ends were cut back, 4 bases at V and 3 bases at J, with 9 bases in the middle. CDR3 sequence: CASSSRADTEAFF. CDR3 nucleotides: TGTGCCAGCAGCTCCAGGGCTGACACTGAAGCTTTCTTT.

This chain links TRBV20-1 with TRBJ2-7; no clear D gene. Trimming left V 3 bases short and J 5 bases short, with 23 bases between. CDR1 and CDR2 (germline): DFQATT, SNEGSKA (reference sequence). This CDR3 has 16 residues. CDR3 amino acids: CSASFFLPGAMNEQYF. DNA of the CDR3: TGCAGTGCTAGTTTTTTCCTTCCAGGCGCTATGAACGAGCAGTACTTC.

V and J are TRBV4-2 and TRBJ2-7; D is possibly TRBD2 (6 bases). The V gene's germline CDR1 is LGHNA and CDR2 YNFKEQ. V shed 4 bases and J shed 0 bases, with 10 bases lying between them. The length of the CDR3 is 14 residues. The CDR3 reads CASSRGLHSYEQYF. In DNA, the CDR3 is TGTGCCAGCAGCCGAGGACTACACTCCTACGAGCAGTACTTC.

The J gene is TRBJ2-3, the V gene TRBV5-4, with D perhaps TRBD1 (6 bases). The CDR3 covers 16 residues. In germline, CDR1 is SGHNT, CDR2 YYREEE (reference sequence). Trimming took off 0 bases at V and 5 bases at J, with 16 bases between the two ends. The CDR3 DNA reads as TGTGCCAGCAGCTTGGCGCCAGGGGCCTTCCAAGATACGCAGTATTTT. It encodes CASSLAPGAFQDTQYF.

In DNA form, the CDR3 reads TGCGCCAGCAGCCAAGAGATTGGTAGCGGGGGGGGAAGAACAGATACGCAGTATTTT. Its protein is CASSQEIGSGGGRTDTQYF. The chain uses TRBV4-3 and TRBJ2-3; 11 bases are shared with TRBD2. Germline loops: CDR1 LGHNA, CDR2 YSLEER. The CDR3 consists of 19 residues. The V gene end was trimmed by 0 bases and the J gene end by 3 bases; junction bases not matched to a gene: 11.

The chain's CDR3 is CASSPRGGIANEQFF. The CDR3 coding sequence is TGTGCCAGCAGTCCACGGGGCGGGATCGCCAATGAGCAGTTCTTC. V and J are TRBV27 and TRBJ2-1, with a tentative D call TRBD2 (6 bases). Germline V gives CDR1 MNHEY, CDR2 SMNVEV (reference sequence). Trimming pared 5 bases from V and 6 bases from J, leaving 17 bases between. The CDR3 is 15 residues long.

This chain uses TRBV7-2 with TRBJ1-5, with 11 bases fitting TRBD1. Germline CDR1 SGHTA, CDR2 FQGNSA. This CDR3 region has 14 residues. V was pared by 8 bases and J by 5 bases, with 5 bases of the junction left unmatched. In DNA, the CDR3 is TGTGCCAGCGCCGGGACAGGGGGTTATCAGCCCCAGCATTTT. Translating it yields CASAGTGGYQPQHF. Full variable domain (missing parts from reference TRBV7-2 and TRBJ1-5): GAGVSQSPSNKVTEKGKDVELRCDPISGHTALYWYRQSLGQGLEFLIYFQGNSAPDKSGLPSDRFSAERTGGSVSTLTIQRTQQEDSAVYLCASAGTGGYQPQHFGDGTRLSIL.

V gene TRBV28 combines with J gene TRBJ1-2; the match to TRBD1 covers 7 bases. The CDR3 extends over 15 amino acids. Germline loops: CDR1 MDHEN, CDR2 SYDVKM. Trimming removed 3 bases from V and 3 bases from J; junction bases left unmatched: 7. In DNA form, the CDR3 reads TGTGCCAGCAGTTTTAGCGACAGGGTAGACTATGGCTACACCTTC. It translates to CASSFSDRVDYGYTF.

J is TRBJ2-3 and V is TRBV15, with D uncertain. V was cut by 4 bases and J by 3 bases, with 11 bases left in between. The CDR3 consists of 14 residues. Germline V CDR1 and CDR2: LNHNV, YYDKDF (reference sequence). This chain's CDR3 is CATSTWARTDTQYF. The CDR3 region has the DNA TGTGCCACCAGCACCTGGGCCCGGACAGATACGCAGTATTTT.

The rearrangement links TRBV6-5 to TRBJ1-5, with D uncertain. CDR1 and CDR2 (germline): MNHEY, SVGAGI. The V end lost 0 bases, the J end lost 0 bases, and 6 bases lay between the germline ends. This CDR3 has 15 amino acids. CDR3 DNA sequence: TGTGCCAGCAGTTACTCGCAGAATAGCAATCAGCCCCAGCATTTT. Translation gives CASSYSQNSNQPQHF.